This T cell receptor beta chain was obtained from a study of blood T cell repertoires in COVID-19. TCRdb's table, derived via immunoSEQ multiplex PCR, lists solely in-frame clones and lacks some. The data contain some 370,000 clones, around 83% of them singletons. Germline assignment: CDR1 LNHDA and CDR2 SQIVND (reference sequence). The CDR3 extends over 14 amino acids. The V and J ends lost 7 bases and 3 bases, in that order; junction bases with no gene match: 6. This clone was seen a single time. This chain uses TRBV19 with TRBJ2-1; 7 bases align to TRBD2. The receptor was isolated from a woman in her fifties or sixties who had recovered from COVID-19. What was sequenced was PBMCs or T cells enriched from blood (not recorded which). The CDR3 protein is CASNLGGGYNEQFF. CDR3 nucleotides: TGTGCCAGTAACCTGGGGGGGGGCTACAATGAGCAGTTCTTC.